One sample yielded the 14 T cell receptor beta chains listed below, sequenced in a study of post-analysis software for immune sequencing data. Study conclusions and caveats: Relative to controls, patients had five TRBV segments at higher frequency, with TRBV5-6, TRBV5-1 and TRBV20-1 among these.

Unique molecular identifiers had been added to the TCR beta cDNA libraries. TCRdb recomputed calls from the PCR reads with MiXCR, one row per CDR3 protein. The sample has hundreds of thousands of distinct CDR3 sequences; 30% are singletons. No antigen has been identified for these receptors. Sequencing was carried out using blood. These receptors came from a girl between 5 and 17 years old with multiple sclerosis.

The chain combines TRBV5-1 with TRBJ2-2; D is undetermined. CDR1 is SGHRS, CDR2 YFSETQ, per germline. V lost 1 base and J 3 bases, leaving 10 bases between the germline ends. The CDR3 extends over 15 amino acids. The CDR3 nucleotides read TGCGCCAGCAGCTTGCGGGTTGATTACACCGGGGAGCTGTTTTTT. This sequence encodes CASSLRVDYTGELFF.

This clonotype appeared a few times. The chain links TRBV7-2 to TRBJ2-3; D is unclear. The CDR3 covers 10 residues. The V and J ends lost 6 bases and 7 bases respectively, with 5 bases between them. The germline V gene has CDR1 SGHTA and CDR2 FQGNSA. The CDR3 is CASSVNTQYF. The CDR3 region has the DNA TGTGCCAGCAGTGTAAATACGCAGTATTTT.

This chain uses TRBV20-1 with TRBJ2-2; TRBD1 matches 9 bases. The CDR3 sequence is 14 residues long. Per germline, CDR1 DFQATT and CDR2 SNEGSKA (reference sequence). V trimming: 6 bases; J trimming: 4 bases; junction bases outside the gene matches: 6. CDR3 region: CSAIQGASTGELFF. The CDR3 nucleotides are TGCAGTGCGATACAGGGGGCGAGCACCGGGGAGCTGTTTTTT.

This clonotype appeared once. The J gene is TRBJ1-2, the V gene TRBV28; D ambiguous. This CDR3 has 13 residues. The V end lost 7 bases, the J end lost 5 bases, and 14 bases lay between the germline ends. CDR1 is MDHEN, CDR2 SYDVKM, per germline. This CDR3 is CASIKGPDYGYTF. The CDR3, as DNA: TGTGCCAGCATAAAAGGACCGGATTATGGCTACACCTTC.

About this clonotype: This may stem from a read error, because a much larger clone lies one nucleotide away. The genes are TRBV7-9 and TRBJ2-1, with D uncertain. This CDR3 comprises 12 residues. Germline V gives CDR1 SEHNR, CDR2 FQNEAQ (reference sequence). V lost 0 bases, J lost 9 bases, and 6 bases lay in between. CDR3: CASSLALSEQFF. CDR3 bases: TGTGCCAGCAGCTTAGCCTTAAGTGAGCAGTTCTTC.

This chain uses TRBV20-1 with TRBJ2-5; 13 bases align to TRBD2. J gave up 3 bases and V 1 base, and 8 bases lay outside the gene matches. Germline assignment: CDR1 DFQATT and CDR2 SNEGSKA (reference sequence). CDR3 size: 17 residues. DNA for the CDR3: TGCAGTGCTAGAGGGGGGGAGGGGACTAGCGGGAAAGAGACCCAGTACTTC. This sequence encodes CSARGGEGTSGKETQYF.

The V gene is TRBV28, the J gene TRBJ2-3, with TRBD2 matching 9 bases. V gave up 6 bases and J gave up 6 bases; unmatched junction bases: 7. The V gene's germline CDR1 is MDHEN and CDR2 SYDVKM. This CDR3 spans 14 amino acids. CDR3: CASRVAGEMDTQYF. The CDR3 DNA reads TGTGCCAGCAGGGTAGCGGGAGAGATGGATACGCAGTATTTT.

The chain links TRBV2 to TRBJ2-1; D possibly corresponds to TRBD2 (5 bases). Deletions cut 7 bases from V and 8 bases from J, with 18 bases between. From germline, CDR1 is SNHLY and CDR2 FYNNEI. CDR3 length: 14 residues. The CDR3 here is CASIHSPREHEQFF. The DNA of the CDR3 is TGTGCCAGCATCCACAGCCCTAGGGAGCATGAGCAGTTCTTC.

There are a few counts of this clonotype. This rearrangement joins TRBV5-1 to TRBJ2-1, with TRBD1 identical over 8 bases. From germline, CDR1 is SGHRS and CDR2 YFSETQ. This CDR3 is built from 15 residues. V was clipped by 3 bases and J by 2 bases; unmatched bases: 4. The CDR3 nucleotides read TGCGCCAGCAGCTCCCAGGGGGCCCCCTACAATGAGCAGTTCTTC. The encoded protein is CASSSQGAPYNEQFF.

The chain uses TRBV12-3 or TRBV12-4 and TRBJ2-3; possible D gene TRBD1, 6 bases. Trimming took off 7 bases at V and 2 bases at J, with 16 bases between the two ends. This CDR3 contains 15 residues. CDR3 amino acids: CASNSDRSYTDTQYF. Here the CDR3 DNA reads TGTGCCAGCAATTCCGACAGGAGCTACACAGATACGCAGTATTTT.

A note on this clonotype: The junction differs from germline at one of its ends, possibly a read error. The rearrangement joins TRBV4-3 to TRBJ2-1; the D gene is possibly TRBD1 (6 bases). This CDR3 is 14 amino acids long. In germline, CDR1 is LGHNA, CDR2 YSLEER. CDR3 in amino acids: CARSQLGQYNEQFF. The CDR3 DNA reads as TGCGCCAGAAGCCAACTAGGACAGTACAATGAGCAGTTCTTC.

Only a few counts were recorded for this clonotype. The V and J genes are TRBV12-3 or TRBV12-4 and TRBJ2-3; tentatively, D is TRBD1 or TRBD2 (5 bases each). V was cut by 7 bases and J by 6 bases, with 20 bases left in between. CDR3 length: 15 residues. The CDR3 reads CASIPGPPGPDTQYF. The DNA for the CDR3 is TGTGCCAGCATCCCGGGACCCCCAGGTCCGGATACGCAGTATTTT.

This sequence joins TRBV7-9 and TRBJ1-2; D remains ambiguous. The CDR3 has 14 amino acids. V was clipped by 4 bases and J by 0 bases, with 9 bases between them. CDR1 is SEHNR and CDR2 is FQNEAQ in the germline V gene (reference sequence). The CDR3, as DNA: TGTGCCAGCAGCTGTCGCGTCGCTAACTATGGCTACACCTTC. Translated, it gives CASSCRVANYGYTF. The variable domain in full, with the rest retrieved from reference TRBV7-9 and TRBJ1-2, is DTGVSQNPRHKITKRGQNVTFRCDPISEHNRLYWYRQTLGQGPEFLTYFQNEAQLEKSRLLSDRFSAERPKGSFSTLEIQRTEQGDSAMYLCASSCRVANYGYTFGSGTRLTVV.

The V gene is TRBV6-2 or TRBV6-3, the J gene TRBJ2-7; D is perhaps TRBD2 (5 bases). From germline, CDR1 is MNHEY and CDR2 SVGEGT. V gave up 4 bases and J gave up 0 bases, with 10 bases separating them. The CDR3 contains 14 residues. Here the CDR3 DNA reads TGTGCCAGCAGTTCGGCCGGAGGCTCCTACGAGCAGTACTTC. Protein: CASSSAGGSYEQYF.